These T cell receptor beta chains were read from a single sample in a study of PD-1 blockade in classical Hodgkin lymphoma. Profiling relied on immunoSEQ multiplex PCR, and the TCRdb table lists in-frame clones only, not all of them. The sample carries under 110,000 clones, 80% to 90% recorded once. Sample: peripheral blood mononuclear cells (PBMCs), taken before the second cycle of nivolumab. The receptors were gathered from a human donor with classical Hodgkin lymphoma. The CDR3 runs from the conserved cysteine through the conserved F or W. D genes are given only for firm matches. Clone size is shown for a subset of rows, as once, few, many or a class of expanded clone.

j_call v_call d_call clone_size cdr3_aa cdr3_nt
TRBJ2-1 TRBV28 TRBD2 NA CASSILTSGSSYNEQFF TGTGCCAGCAGTATCTTGACTAGCGGGAGCTCCTACAATGAGCAGTTCTTC
TRBJ1-3 TRBV7-2 TRBD1 NA CASSPLVGGGNTIYF TGTGCCAGCAGCCCCCTGGTAGGGGGCGGAAACACCATATATTTT
TRBJ2-1 TRBV19 TRBD2 once CASSMQGGGTYNEQFF TGTGCCAGTAGTATGCAGGGCGGGGGGACGTACAATGAGCAGTTCTTC
TRBJ2-1 TRBV25-1 TRBD1 NA CASSEGQGIYNEQFF TGTGCCAGCAGTGAGGGACAGGGAATATACAATGAGCAGTTCTTC
TRBJ2-7 TRBV7-9 NA NA CASSSLEDLYEQYF TGTGCCAGCAGCTCCCTTGAGGACCTCTACGAGCAGTACTTC
TRBJ1-2 TRBV5-1 NA NA CASSLATGSYGYTF TGCGCCAGCAGCTTGGCTACGGGATCCTACGGCTACACCTTC
TRBJ1-5 TRBV2 NA NA CASSGTTISNQPQHF TGTGCCAGCAGTGGGACAACTATTAGCAATCAGCCCCAGCATTTT
TRBJ2-4 TRBV6-5 TRBD1 NA CASARGNVDKNIQYF TGTGCCAGCGCCAGGGGGAATGTGGACAAAAACATTCAGTACTTC
TRBJ1-4 TRBV30 TRBD1 few CAWGIQGAGKKLFF TGTGCCTGGGGGATACAGGGGGCAGGGAAAAAACTGTTTTTT
TRBJ1-6 TRBV9 TRBD1 NA CASSVGGGFSYNSPLHF TGTGCCAGCAGCGTAGGAGGGGGCTTCTCCTATAATTCACCCCTCCACTTT
TRBJ2-5 TRBV10-2 NA NA CASSPSDRETQYF TGCGCCAGCAGTCCCTCCGACAGAGAGACCCAGTACTTC
TRBJ1-4 TRBV5-6 TRBD1 few CASGDSGWGEKLFF TGTGCCAGCGGGGACAGTGGTTGGGGTGAAAAACTGTTTTTT
TRBJ1-1 TRBV7-9 TRBD1 few CASSSYRDRPTLEAFF TGTGCCAGCAGCTCTTACCGGGACAGGCCTACTCTTGAAGCTTTCTTT
TRBJ2-7 TRBV27 NA NA CASSLGAGGSSYEQYF TGTGCCAGCAGTTTAGGAGCAGGAGGGAGCTCCTACGAGCAGTACTTC
TRBJ2-3 TRBV7-2 TRBD2 once CASSLAGTSGGMDTQYF TGTGCCAGCAGCTTAGCTGGGACTAGCGGGGGGATGGATACGCAGTATTTT
TRBJ2-1 TRBV29-1 NA NA CSVDRPGSYNEQFF TGCAGCGTTGACAGGCCCGGATCCTACAATGAGCAGTTCTTC
TRBJ1-2 TRBV4-1 NA NA CASSQDLGSPNYGYTF TGCGCCAGCAGCCAAGATCTAGGGTCCCCCAACTATGGCTACACCTTC
TRBJ2-1 TRBV5-1 TRBD2 NA CASSPRLAGVNNEQFF TGCGCCAGCAGCCCAAGGTTAGCGGGGGTAAACAATGAGCAGTTCTTC
TRBJ1-1 TRBV5-6 TRBD1 NA CASSWGQGGTEAFF TGTGCCAGCAGCTGGGGACAGGGGGGCACTGAAGCTTTCTTT
TRBJ1-2 TRBV4-3 NA NA CASSHTPDRLGYTF TGCGCCAGCAGCCATACCCCCGACAGGCTCGGCTACACCTTC
TRBJ2-7 TRBV18 NA NA CASSPGTGSSYEQYF TGTGCCAGCTCACCGGGGACGGGGAGCTCCTACGAGCAGTACTTC
TRBJ2-7 TRBV7-2 NA NA CASSLVYEQYF TGTGCCAGCAGCTTAGTCTACGAGCAGTACTTC
TRBJ1-5 TRBV28 NA NA CASNPHTGNQPQHF TGTGCCAGCAATCCTCACACCGGCAATCAGCCCCAGCATTTT
TRBJ1-1 TRBV7-8 NA NA CASSPSRQPGSKAFF TGTGCCAGCAGCCCAAGCCGGCAGCCGGGATCTAAAGCTTTCTTT
TRBJ1-1 TRBV19 TRBD1 NA CASRIRTGLMNTEAFF TGTGCCAGTAGAATTAGGACAGGCCTAATGAACACTGAAGCTTTCTTT
TRBJ2-2 TRBV30 NA NA CAWAPPYTGELFF TGTGCCTGGGCCCCCCCTTACACCGGGGAGCTGTTTTTT
TRBJ2-3 TRBV9 TRBD2 NA CASSVQGGAGGTQYF TGTGCCAGCAGCGTACAGGGAGGGGCGGGGGGTACGCAGTATTTT
TRBJ2-1 TRBV7-9 NA once CASSLAAHNEQFF TGTGCCAGCAGCTTAGCGGCCCACAATGAGCAGTTCTTC
TRBJ1-1 TRBV5-6 TRBD1 NA CASSLPQQGKTFF TGTGCCAGCAGCTTGCCCCAACAGGGGAAAACTTTCTTT
TRBJ2-6 TRBV18 NA NA CASSPRGPLSGANVLTF TGTGCCAGCTCACCACGGGGTCCGCTCTCTGGGGCCAACGTCCTGACTTTC
TRBJ1-5 TRBV7-2 NA NA CASSQTGVGNQPQHF TGTGCCAGCAGCCAGACGGGGGTCGGCAATCAGCCCCAGCATTTT
TRBJ2-1 TRBV7-9 NA NA CASRPRGGDEYNEQFF TGTGCCAGCAGACCGAGAGGGGGGGATGAATACAATGAGCAGTTCTTC
TRBJ1-2 TRBV28 NA NA CASSLGAYYPFTYGYTF TGTGCCAGCAGTTTGGGGGCTTACTACCCTTTTACCTATGGCTACACCTTC
TRBJ1-4 TRBV2 NA NA CASSEWVRGEKLFF TGTGCCAGCAGTGAATGGGTCAGGGGTGAAAAACTGTTTTTT
TRBJ1-2 TRBV20-1 NA NA CSAMWYGYTF TGCAGTGCTATGTGGTACGGCTACACCTTC
TRBJ2-1 TRBV5-1 TRBD2 NA CASSLQWGGYNEQFF TGCGCCAGCAGCTTGCAGTGGGGGGGCTACAATGAGCAGTTCTTC
TRBJ2-5 TRBV7-9 NA NA CASSFSLRETQYF TGTGCCAGCAGTTTCTCGCTCAGAGAGACCCAGTACTTC
TRBJ2-5 TRBV28 TRBD1 NA CASSTGTGVETQYF TGTGCCAGCAGTACGGGGACAGGGGTAGAGACCCAGTACTTC
TRBJ2-5 TRBV11-2 TRBD2 NA CASRPAGGWKTQYF TGTGCCAGCAGACCAGCGGGGGGCTGGAAGACCCAGTACTTC
TRBJ2-3 TRBV9 NA once CASSVGGPPTDTQYF TGTGCCAGCAGCGTTGGGGGACCCCCCACAGATACGCAGTATTTT
TRBJ2-2 TRBV7-2 NA NA CASSLNSGELFF TGTGCCAGCAGCTTGAATAGCGGGGAGCTGTTTTTT
TRBJ1-4 TRBV27 TRBD1 NA CASSSTGGPNEKLFF TGTGCCAGCAGTTCCACAGGGGGGCCTAATGAAAAACTGTTTTTT
TRBJ2-6 TRBV4-3 NA NA CASSQDLPGRGANVLTF TGCGCCAGCAGCCAAGATCTACCAGGGCGTGGGGCCAACGTCCTGACTTTC
TRBJ1-6 TRBV5-1 TRBD1 NA CASSSSGQRDNSPLHF TGCGCCAGCAGCTCCTCGGGACAGAGGGATAATTCACCCCTCCACTTT
TRBJ1-5 TRBV6-1 NA NA CASSDRGREQPQHF TGTGCCAGCAGTGACCGGGGCAGGGAGCAGCCCCAGCATTTT
TRBJ1-5 TRBV4-3 NA once CASSQDDIPNQPQHF TGCGCCAGCAGCCAAGATGACATACCGAATCAGCCCCAGCATTTT
TRBJ2-1 TRBV7-3 NA NA CASSKEIWGNEQFF TGTGCCAGCAGCAAAGAAATATGGGGGAATGAGCAGTTCTTC
TRBJ1-2 TRBV5-1 NA NA CASSLADGFGYTF TGCGCCAGCAGCTTGGCCGATGGGTTTGGCTACACCTTC
TRBJ1-1 TRBV7-9 NA NA CASSLETLEAFF TGTGCCAGCAGCTTAGAGACCCTTGAAGCTTTCTTT
TRBJ2-5 TRBV6-5 NA NA CASSHREQETQYF TGTGCCAGCAGTCACAGGGAACAAGAGACCCAGTACTTC
TRBJ2-1 TRBV29-1 NA NA CSVVPGVGEQFF TGCAGCGTTGTTCCCGGGGTTGGTGAGCAGTTCTTC
TRBJ2-1 TRBV5-1 TRBD1 NA CASSLDRANEQFF TGCGCCAGCAGCCTGGACAGGGCCAATGAGCAGTTCTTC
TRBJ2-5 TRBV7-9 NA NA CASSETSLGTQYF TGTGCCAGCAGCGAGACTAGTCTGGGGACCCAGTACTTC
TRBJ2-7 TRBV6-1 NA NA CASSEFRGGEQYF TGTGCCAGCAGTGAATTTCGGGGAGGCGAGCAGTACTTC